This T cell receptor (beta chain) derives from a study of blood T cell repertoires in COVID-19. About the research overall: Material from acute and convalescent COVID-19 was sourced from the United States, Italy and Spain. PBMCs, B-cell-depleted T cells, or T cells provided the cDNA or gDNA that made up the material.

The CDR3 loop spans 13 amino acids. Germline V gives CDR1 LGHNT, CDR2 FRNRAP. The V gene lost 3 bases and the J gene lost 5 bases, with 7 bases spanning the gap. Under the authors' procedure: The assay estimated nucleated cells by amplifying reference gene primers. Here immunoSEQ multiplex PCR was the method, and the copy in TCRdb shows in-frame clones only, minus some. That table is the source of V, J and clone size, and D and trimming were worked out from the DNA. The sample yields 150,000 to 200,000 clones, approximately 92% seen once. The receptor was isolated from a man aged 50-60 years with acute or convalescent COVID-19. The chain has TRBV12-5 and TRBJ2-2, with D possibly TRBD2 on 6 matching bases. The sample was peripheral blood. CDR3 sequence: CASGFGGTGELFF. CDR3 sequence (DNA): TGTGCTAGTGGTTTCGGGGGAACCGGGGAGCTGTTTTTT. Supplemented by reference TRBV12-5 and TRBJ2-2, the full variable domain reads DARVTQTPRHKVTEMGQEVTMRCQPILGHNTVFWYRQTMMQGLELLAYFRNRAPLDDSGMPKDRFSAEMPDATLATLKIQPSEPRDSAVYFCASGFGGTGELFFGEGSRLTVL.